The clone carrying this T cell receptor beta chain was seen a few times. This sample stems from a study of human T cells and chemical hapten exposure. Overall study context: The upper back received 0.01% DPC by patch testing, with results read at 6 days.

Original handling: Individual samples carried between roughly 23,224 and 690,600 TCRs, with 95,638 as the median. In TCRdb, the RACE reads were re-called with MiXCR into one record per CDR3 protein. The V and J calls follow TCRdb's processing rather than the paper's. The sample has tens of thousands of distinct CDR3 sequences, 11% seen once. The V and J ends lost 0 bases and 5 bases respectively, with 13 bases between them. The germline V gene has CDR1 LGHNA and CDR2 YSLEER. The CDR3 spans 15 residues. The time point is: patch test 3, about 24 weeks after DPC sensitization. This sample's treatment: therapeutic diphenylcyclopropenone sensitization with weekly scalp DPC. Sample donors consisted of patients with alopecia, aged 18 to 70 years, who were suitable for DPC.

This chain uses TRBV4-3 with TRBJ2-5, with D unresolved. The sample in question was whole blood, obtained in connection with sensitization to the hapten diphenylcyclopropenone (DPC). This sequence was found in a woman between 45 and 65 years old with alopecia areata. Some clones in this sample may be carry-over from other donors' samples. In DNA, the CDR3 is TGCGCCAGCAGCCAAGATTTACTCAAAGTTGAGACCCAGTACTTC. It is translated as CASSQDLLKVETQYF.